The next 18 T cell receptor beta chains were all read from a single sample in a study of T cell responses to AZD1222 COVID-19 vaccine. The protocol was immunoSEQ multiplex PCR, while the TCRdb copy is restricted to in-frame clones and leaves out a portion. The sample consists of 65,000 to 80,000 clones, roughly 90% of them appearing once. The sample here was peripheral blood, taken on day 0 of AZD1222 vaccination. The receptors stem from an adult in good health.

The chain is built from TRBV7-2 and TRBJ1-6; D is possibly TRBD1 (6 bases). The V and J ends lost 5 bases and 8 bases respectively, with 16 bases between them. The CDR3 spans 15 residues. The V gene's germline CDR1 is SGHTA and CDR2 FQGNSA. The CDR3 nucleotides are TGTGCCAGCAGCCTACGGAGGGGGGCATATTCACCCCTCCACTTT. Translation gives CASSLRRGAYSPLHF.

This chain connects TRBV5-1 to TRBJ1-1; 7 bases match TRBD1. V trimming: 0 bases; J trimming: 3 bases; junction bases outside the gene matches: 5. Germline lookup yields CDR1 SGHRS and CDR2 YFSETQ. This CDR3 has 15 residues. CDR3 sequence (DNA): TGCGCCAGCAGCTTGGGAGGGGGCAGGGACACTGAAGCTTTCTTT. Its protein product is CASSLGGGRDTEAFF.

The rearrangement links TRBV7-9 to TRBJ2-7; 8 nucleotides align to TRBD2. Germline CDR1 SEHNR, CDR2 FQNEAQ (reference sequence). The CDR3 covers 15 residues. The V and J ends lost 4 bases and 9 bases, in that order; junction bases with no gene match: 14. The CDR3 sequence is CASSSAPGPRGGQYF. The CDR3 coding sequence is TGTGCCAGCAGCTCCGCTCCGGGACCCCGGGGGGGGCAGTACTTC.

This chain uses TRBV6-5 with TRBJ2-5; D gene unclear. V was shortened by 8 bases and J by 4 bases, with 11 bases between the two germline ends. Per germline, CDR1 MNHEY and CDR2 SVGAGI. CDR3 length: 12 amino acids. The CDR3 region has the DNA TGTGCCAGCTCAGTAGCAGGAGAGACCCAGTACTTC. This codes for CASSVAGETQYF.

The chain combines TRBV15 with TRBJ2-5; 8 nucleotides align to TRBD1. The CDR3 is 13 amino acids. Losses at the gene ends were 11 bases for V and 3 bases for J; bases not matched to a gene: 8. Germline CDR1 reads LNHNV; CDR2 reads YYDKDF (reference sequence). CDR3 coding DNA: TGTGCCTCTTCGACAGGGGTGAAAGAGACCCAGTACTTC. It specifies CASSTGVKETQYF. Using reference TRBV15 and TRBJ2-5 for the parts outside the CDR3, the full variable domain is DAMVIQNPRYQVTQFGKPVTLSCSQTLNHNVMYWYQQKSSQAPKLLFHYYDKDFNNEADTPDNFQSRRPNTSFCFLDIRSPGLGDTAMYLCASSTGVKETQYFGPGTRLLVL.

V and J are TRBV4-2 and TRBJ2-2; the D gene is possibly TRBD2 (6 bases). The CDR3 has 15 residues. CDR1 is LGHNA and CDR2 is YNFKEQ in the germline V gene. The V end was cut by 4 bases, the J end by 5 bases, with 14 bases between. The CDR3 spells CASSPSGRKTGELFF. In DNA form, the CDR3 reads TGTGCCAGCAGCCCTAGTGGGAGGAAGACCGGGGAGCTGTTTTTT.

This chain joins TRBV4-2 and TRBJ1-5; no clear D gene. The CDR3 has 15 amino acids. In germline, CDR1 is LGHNA, CDR2 YNFKEQ. Trimming stripped 0 bases from V and 7 bases from J, with 13 bases between. This CDR3 is CASSQDLYSGQPQHF. The CDR3 nucleotides read TGTGCCAGCAGCCAAGATCTCTACTCTGGGCAGCCCCAGCATTTT.

This clone was found once. This chain joins TRBV25-1 and TRBJ1-6; D is perhaps TRBD1 (5 bases). The ends were cut back, 4 bases at V and 5 bases at J, with 12 bases in the middle. The CDR3 loop spans 15 amino acids. CDR1 is MGHDK and CDR2 is SYGVNS in the germline V gene. CDR3 region: CASSGADSNNSPLHF. The CDR3 bases are TGTGCCAGCAGTGGCGCCGACAGTAATAATTCACCCCTCCACTTT.

CDR3 DNA: TGTGCCAGCAGCCCAACAGCTAACTATGGCTACACCTTC. It specifies CASSPTANYGYTF. The chain is built from TRBV2 and TRBJ1-2; D remains unclear. The CDR3 contains 13 residues. Per germline, CDR1 SNHLY and CDR2 FYNNEI. The ends were cut back, 6 bases at V and 0 bases at J, with 8 bases in the middle.

The chain employs TRBV5-4 and TRBJ2-1; D might be TRBD1 (6 bases). CDR1 SGHNT and CDR2 YYREEE come from the germline V gene (reference sequence). V dropped 4 bases and J dropped 7 bases, with 12 bases sitting between them. This CDR3 spans 13 amino acids. The chain's CDR3 is CASSPGTLNEQFF. The DNA of the CDR3 is TGTGCCAGCAGCCCCGGGACATTAAATGAGCAGTTCTTC.

This chain uses TRBV10-1 with TRBJ1-2, with unresolved D. V gave up 3 bases and J gave up 8 bases, with 10 bases separating them. This CDR3 is built from 12 residues. Per the germline V gene, CDR1 is WNHNN and CDR2 is SYGVQD (reference sequence). CDR3 DNA: TGCGCCAGCAGTGACGGGTCTTGGGGCTACACCTTC. This translates into CASSDGSWGYTF.

V usage is TRBV7-9 and J usage is TRBJ2-7, with 9 bases fitting TRBD1. The CDR3 runs 14 residues. CDR1 is SEHNR and CDR2 is FQNEAQ in the germline V gene (reference sequence). With V trimmed by 7 bases and J by 6 bases, 10 bases remained unmatched. For the CDR3, the DNA is TGTGCCAGCACGGCCGGGACAGGGAACTCCGAGCAGTACTTC. Its protein is CASTAGTGNSEQYF. The variable domain in full, completed from reference TRBV7-9 and TRBJ2-7, reads DTGVSQNPRHKITKRGQNVTFRCDPISEHNRLYWYRQTLGQGPEFLTYFQNEAQLEKSRLLSDRFSAERPKGSFSTLEIQRTEQGDSAMYLCASTAGTGNSEQYFGPGTRLTVT.

The rearrangement links TRBV19 to TRBJ1-1; D unresolved. The germline gives CDR1 LNHDA, CDR2 SQIVND (reference sequence). The CDR3 consists of 13 residues. Trimming removed 7 bases at V and 7 bases at J, with 16 bases between. The CDR3 nucleotides read TGTGCCAGTATGCGGGCTCTCGGTCTTGAAGCTTTCTTT. Amino acids: CASMRALGLEAFF.

At least ten counts were recorded for this clone. The chain is built from TRBV10-1 and TRBJ1-1; TRBD1 might be the D (5 bases). The CDR3 sequence is 12 residues long. Trimming removed 6 bases at V and 4 bases at J, with 9 bases between. CDR1 is WNHNN, CDR2 SYGVQD, per germline (reference sequence). The CDR3 sequence: CASRDRGTEAFF. The CDR3 bases are TGCGCCAGCAGAGATAGGGGCACTGAAGCTTTCTTT.

The J gene is TRBJ1-1, the V gene TRBV5-6; D gene ambiguous. The length of the CDR3 is 11 residues. CDR1 and CDR2 (germline): SGHDT, YYEEEE. The V gene lost 4 bases and the J gene lost 2 bases, with 3 bases spanning the gap. CDR3 sequence (DNA): TGTGCCAGCAGCCTAAACACTGAAGCTTTCTTT. It is translated as CASSLNTEAFF.

The chain combines TRBV7-3 with TRBJ1-3, with no clear D. This CDR3 contains 14 residues. V lost 7 bases to trimming and J lost 0 bases, with 10 bases between them. Germline values: CDR1 SGHTA, CDR2 FQGTGA. As DNA, the CDR3 is TGTGCCAGCAAGGGTTCAAACTCTGGAAACACCATATATTTT. This encodes CASKGSNSGNTIYF.

V usage is TRBV24-1 and J usage is TRBJ1-2; D possibly corresponds to TRBD1 (5 bases). The germline gives CDR1 KGHDR, CDR2 SFDVKD. V lost 9 bases and J lost 6, with 13 bases in between. The CDR3 totals 12 residues. The CDR3 region is CATGPWGDGYTF. The CDR3 nucleotides read TGTGCCACCGGCCCCTGGGGGGATGGCTACACCTTC.

The chain recombines TRBV11-2 with TRBJ2-5, with D uncertain. Germline assignment: CDR1 SGHAT and CDR2 FQNNGV. The CDR3 has 11 amino acids. V shed 5 bases and J shed 2 bases, with 3 bases lying between them. Written as DNA, the CDR3 is TGTGCCAGCAGCCCTCAAGAGACCCAGTACTTC. It specifies CASSPQETQYF.